The 8 T cell receptor beta chains presented below share a single source sample, sequenced in a study of T cells in localized non-small cell lung cancer. Some clones are missing from TCRdb's copy, which holds only in-frame ones; the method was immunoSEQ multiplex PCR. Of about 39,000 clones detected, about four fifths appear once; the ten largest clones hold under 45%. Material: PBMCs, obtained before any cancer treatment. These receptor sequences come from a woman between 40 and 69 years old with stage II squamous cell lung carcinoma.

This chain links TRBV10-3 with TRBJ2-1, with D tentatively TRBD2 (5 bases). V was pared by 4 bases and J by 8 bases, with 18 bases between. The CDR3 length is 15 residues. Germline CDR1 reads ENHRY; CDR2 reads SYGVKD. CDR3 in amino acids: CAISGAYTSGYEQFF. The CDR3 region has the DNA TGTGCCATCAGTGGGGCATACACTAGTGGCTATGAGCAGTTCTTC.

This clone was counted only a few times. The gene calls are TRBV10-3 and TRBJ1-5; D gene unclear. The CDR3 spans 14 residues. CDR1 and CDR2 (germline): ENHRY, SYGVKD. V was shortened by 2 bases and J by 4 bases, with 9 bases between the two germline ends. CDR3 DNA: TGTGCCATCAGTGAGGGTGTACAGAATCAGCCCCAGCATTTT. It codes for CAISEGVQNQPQHF.

This chain uses TRBV29-1 with TRBJ1-2, with TRBD1 matching 7 bases. The length of the CDR3 is 13 residues. The trim removed 3 bases at V and 0 bases at J, leaving 1 base unmatched. Germline lookup yields CDR1 SQVTM and CDR2 ANQGSEA. In nucleotides, the CDR3 is TGCAGCGTTGAGGGACAGACTAACTATGGCTACACCTTC. It yields the protein CSVEGQTNYGYTF.

The CDR3, as DNA: TGTGCCAGCAGCCCCCACAGCCGGGACAGCCAAGAGACCCAGTACTTC. Translated: CASSPHSRDSQETQYF. This chain joins TRBV7-8 and TRBJ2-5; 7 bases are shared with TRBD1. The CDR3 is 16 amino acids. CDR1 SGHVS and CDR2 FQNEAQ come from the germline V gene. Unmatched junction bases numbered 10, after V lost 5 bases and J lost 1 base. Full variable domain (remainder filled in from reference TRBV7-8 and TRBJ2-5): GAGVSQSPRYKVAKRGQDVALRCDPISGHVSLFWYQQALGQGPEFLTYFQNEAQLDKSGLPSDRFFAERPEGSVSTLKIQRTQQEDSAVYLCASSPHSRDSQETQYFGPGTRLLVL.

The CDR3: CASSQDRGAQPQHF. In DNA, the CDR3 is TGCGCCAGCAGCCAAGATAGAGGGGCTCAGCCCCAGCATTTT. The rearrangement joins TRBV4-1 to TRBJ1-5; D perhaps matches TRBD1 (5 bases). CDR1 and CDR2 (germline): MGHRA, YSYEKL. This CDR3 contains 14 residues. The V gene lost 0 bases and the J gene lost 6 bases, with 9 bases spanning the gap.

This chain links TRBV27 with TRBJ2-7, with D possibly being TRBD1 (7 bases). V was shortened by 4 bases and J by 3 bases, with 13 bases between the two germline ends. Germline CDR1 MNHEY, CDR2 SMNVEV (reference sequence). The CDR3 covers 14 residues. The CDR3 DNA sequence: TGTGCCAGCAGTTCAACAGGGGACTTCTACGAGCAGTACTTC. It encodes CASSSTGDFYEQYF.

The V call is TRBV5-1, the J call TRBJ2-5; D unresolved. The CDR3 loop spans 15 amino acids. The germline V and J ends were trimmed by 0 bases and 2 bases, with 11 bases remaining between them. In germline, CDR1 is SGHRS, CDR2 YFSETQ. CDR3 sequence reads: CASSLGTSQQETQYF. The CDR3, as DNA: TGCGCCAGCAGCTTGGGGACGAGCCAGCAAGAGACCCAGTACTTC.

V usage is TRBV7-8 and J usage is TRBJ2-7; D may be TRBD1 or TRBD2 (6 bases each). V dropped 5 bases and J dropped 2 bases, with 22 bases sitting between them. Germline assignment: CDR1 SGHVS and CDR2 FQNEAQ. The CDR3 has 17 amino acids. DNA for the CDR3: TGTGCCAGCAGCCCCTGGGGCACGGGGGCAGGAACCTACGAGCAGTACTTC. It is translated as CASSPWGTGAGTYEQYF.